This passage covers 31 T cell receptor beta chains from one sample sequenced in a study of Ad26.COV2.S vaccination and SARS-CoV-2 variants. Treatment described: some 20 received Ad26.COV2.S at low or high dose, single or two shots; 5 received placebo; per-sample allocation not given. Specimen acquisition occurred on day 63 following the initial vaccine or placebo injection. The table came from immunoSEQ multiplex PCR; TCRdb's copy has only in-frame clones and leaves some out. Among over 300,000 clones listed, roughly 85% were seen once. The specimen was peripheral blood, collected in a trial of Ad26.COV2.S vaccine versus placebo. The source is a person between 18 and 60 years old who received the Ad26.COV2.S COVID-19 vaccine or a placebo.

The chain couples TRBV5-8 to TRBJ2-2; 7 nucleotides align to TRBD1. This CDR3 has 15 residues. Trimming removed 4 bases from V and 5 bases from J; junction bases left unmatched: 8. Germline loops: CDR1 SGHTS, CDR2 YDEGEE. The DNA for the CDR3 is TGTGCCAGCAGCGTAGGGACAGCGTTTACCGGGGAGCTGTTTTTT. As protein: CASSVGTAFTGELFF.

The genes are TRBV5-4 and TRBJ2-1, with a weak D call TRBD1 (6 bases). Germline V lookup: CDR1 SGHNT, CDR2 YYREEE (reference sequence). Trimming stripped 4 bases from V and 9 bases from J, with 20 bases between. The CDR3 sequence is 15 residues long. The CDR3 nucleotides are TGTGCCAGCAGCGCTGCTACAGGGTCCGTCATTGAGCAGTTCTTC. As protein: CASSAATGSVIEQFF. Complete variable domain (other parts from reference TRBV5-4 and TRBJ2-1): ETGVTQSPTHLIKTRGQQVTLRCSSQSGHNTVSWYQQALGQGPQFIFQYYREEENGRGNFPPRFSGLQFPNYSSELNVNALELDDSALYLCASSAATGSVIEQFFGPGTRLTVL.

This clone has a handful of counts. The rearrangement links TRBV6-2 or TRBV6-3 to TRBJ1-2, with unresolved D. The CDR3 consists of 11 residues. The V end was cut by 1 base, the J end by 7 bases, with 4 bases between. Looked up from germline, CDR1 is MNHEY and CDR2 is SVGEGT. Here the CDR3 reads CASSYWAGYTF. In DNA form, the CDR3 reads TGTGCCAGCAGTTACTGGGCTGGCTACACCTTC.

The chain combines TRBV7-7 with TRBJ1-1; D gene unclear. V was clipped by 1 base and J by 1 base, with 4 bases between them. The CDR3 length is 13 residues. Looked up from germline, CDR1 is SSHAT and CDR2 is FNYEAQ (reference sequence). CDR3 amino acids: CASSLGKNTEAFF. The CDR3 DNA reads as TGTGCCAGCAGCTTAGGCAAGAACACTGAAGCTTTCTTT.

The rearrangement joins TRBV11-1 to TRBJ2-5; D gene unclear. Trimming removed 5 bases from V and 0 bases from J, with 10 bases in between. This CDR3 region has 14 residues. Germline V gives CDR1 SGHAT, CDR2 FQDESV (reference sequence). The CDR3 protein is CASSLRTDQETQYF. The CDR3 nucleotides are TGTGCCAGCAGCCTTCGGACGGACCAAGAGACCCAGTACTTC. Full variable domain (missing parts from reference TRBV11-1 and TRBJ2-5): EAEVAQSPRYKITEKSQAVAFWCDPISGHATLYWYRQILGQGPELLVQFQDESVVDDSQLPKDRFSAERLKGVDSTLKIQPAELGDSAMYLCASSLRTDQETQYFGPGTRLLVL.

The V and J genes are TRBV7-2 and TRBJ2-1; 10 nucleotides agree with TRBD2. Germline-derived CDR1 and CDR2 are SGHTA and FQGNSA. With V trimmed by 5 bases and J by 4 bases, 5 bases remained unmatched. The CDR3 has 15 residues. DNA for the CDR3: TGTGCCAGCAGCGTAACTAGCGGGGAGTACAATGAGCAGTTCTTC. It codes for CASSVTSGEYNEQFF.

The chain recombines TRBV9 with TRBJ1-3; D call uncertain. The length of the CDR3 is 14 residues. Trimming removed 0 bases at V and 6 bases at J, with 10 bases between. Germline V gene sequence: CDR1 SGDLS, CDR2 YYNGEE. In DNA form, the CDR3 reads TGTGCCAGCAGCGTAGTTCCCAGCGAAAACACCATATATTTT. Encoded protein: CASSVVPSENTIYF.

The chain joins TRBV6-5 to TRBJ2-7; D is uncertain. The CDR3 spans 13 residues. CDR1 and CDR2 (germline): MNHEY, SVGAGI. With 5 bases removed from V and 7 bases from J, the gap between germline ends came to 15 bases. CDR3 amino acids: CASSPRPNGEQYF. The CDR3 DNA sequence: TGTGCCAGCAGTCCCCGACCTAATGGGGAGCAGTACTTC.

The chain carries TRBV27 and TRBJ1-2, with 7 bases matching TRBD1. Germline V gene lookup returns CDR1 MNHEY and CDR2 SMNVEV (reference sequence). V lost 8 bases and J lost 4; bases outside the gene matches: 7. This CDR3 region has 13 residues. The CDR3 here is CASSLDRFYGYTF. CDR3 bases: TGTGCCAGCTCCCTGGACAGGTTCTATGGCTACACCTTC.

The chain links TRBV27 to TRBJ2-7; 9 bases are shared with TRBD1. The CDR3 totals 15 residues. V was clipped by 2 bases and J by 3 bases; unmatched bases: 5. Germline V gene data show CDR1 as MNHEY and CDR2 as SMNVEV (reference sequence). DNA for the CDR3: TGTGCCAGCAGTTTAATCGGGACAGGGAACTACGAGCAGTACTTC. Translated, it gives CASSLIGTGNYEQYF.

This chain links TRBV19 with TRBJ1-2; D not certain. The CDR3 is made up of 15 amino acids. Trimming took off 5 bases at V and 0 bases at J, with 13 bases between the two ends. Per germline, CDR1 LNHDA and CDR2 SQIVND (reference sequence). The CDR3 loop reads CASSDAFGANYGYTF. CDR3 sequence (DNA): TGTGCCAGTAGTGACGCATTCGGGGCTAACTATGGCTACACCTTC.

The chain combines TRBV27 with TRBJ2-1; 10 bases are shared with TRBD1. The CDR3 sequence is 15 residues long. V was clipped by 8 bases and J by 4 bases; unmatched bases: 8. CDR1 and CDR2 (germline): MNHEY, SMNVEV (reference sequence). CDR3 residues: CASAIRDRGYNEQFF. CDR3 DNA sequence: TGTGCCAGCGCCATCCGGGACAGGGGATACAATGAGCAGTTCTTC.

This chain links TRBV5-1 with TRBJ1-2; 12 bases fit TRBD1. V gave up 4 bases and J gave up 7 bases; unmatched junction bases: 8. Germline CDR1 is SGHRS and CDR2 is YFSETQ. This CDR3 has 15 amino acids. The CDR3 reads CASSPGTGGAVGYTF. The CDR3 DNA is TGCGCCAGCAGCCCCGGGACAGGGGGCGCGGTTGGCTACACCTTC.

This clone showed up many times. The chain joins TRBV2 to TRBJ1-5, with D possibly matching TRBD1 (5 bases). Trimming removed 2 bases from V and 5 bases from J, with 13 bases in between. The germline gives CDR1 SNHLY, CDR2 FYNNEI. The CDR3 is 15 residues long. CDR3 sequence: CASSEKSVGDQPQHF. The CDR3 nucleotides read TGTGCCAGCAGTGAAAAAAGTGTAGGGGATCAGCCCCAGCATTTT.

The chain links TRBV19 to TRBJ2-3; possibly TRBD2 for D (6 bases). The CDR3 has 14 residues. V lost 5 bases, J lost 4 bases, and 13 bases lay in between. Germline V gives CDR1 LNHDA, CDR2 SQIVND (reference sequence). This CDR3 is CASSWQGGADTQYF. CDR3 in DNA: TGTGCCAGTAGTTGGCAGGGAGGAGCAGATACGCAGTATTTT.

The chain employs TRBV11-2 and TRBJ1-2; D remains ambiguous. Germline assignment: CDR1 SGHAT and CDR2 FQNNGV. CDR3 length equals 10 residues. V was clipped by 1 base and J by 14 bases, with 8 bases between them. The CDR3 reads CASSLGTVTF. The CDR3 DNA reads as TGTGCCAGCAGCTTAGGCACAGTGACCTTC.

The rearrangement uses TRBV6-1 and TRBJ1-2; 7 bases fit TRBD1. J gave up 1 base and V 1 base, and 3 bases lay outside the gene matches. Germline-derived CDR1 and CDR2 are MNHNS and SASEGT. The CDR3 totals 15 residues. In nucleotides, the CDR3 is TGTGCCAGCAGTGAAGAGGGGGCGGGTAACTATGGCTACACCTTC. Protein: CASSEEGAGNYGYTF.

To note about this clone: This same CDR3 is encoded by further DNA sequences in the sample. The chain is built from TRBV7-2 and TRBJ1-1; D not resolved. CDR1 is SGHTA and CDR2 is FQGNSA in the germline V gene. Trimming took off 2 bases at V and 4 bases at J, with 8 bases between the two ends. The CDR3 totals 13 residues. CDR3 sequence (DNA): TGTGCCAGCAGCTTACGGGGTGGCACTGAAGCTTTCTTT. It is translated as CASSLRGGTEAFF.

The chain is built from TRBV7-8 and TRBJ1-1; 7 bases line up with TRBD1. V shed 5 bases, J shed 0 bases, and the junction held 6 bases outside the gene matches. This CDR3 region has 15 residues. Germline CDR1 reads SGHVS; CDR2 reads FQNEAQ. CDR3 DNA sequence: TGTGCCAGCAGCCCGGGGACAGCGATGAACACTGAAGCTTTCTTT. It codes for CASSPGTAMNTEAFF.

The J gene is TRBJ2-7, the V gene TRBV7-9; 9 nucleotides agree with TRBD2. CDR1 is SEHNR and CDR2 is FQNEAQ in the germline V gene (reference sequence). CDR3 length: 17 amino acids. The ends lost 5 bases at V and 6 bases at J; junction bases unmatched: 17. The CDR3: CASSPQDTGLAAGEQYF. For the CDR3, the DNA is TGTGCCAGCAGCCCCCAAGACACGGGACTAGCCGCCGGCGAGCAGTACTTC.

A single count supports this clone. The chain links TRBV11-2 to TRBJ2-7, with no clear D. Trimming left V 2 bases short and J 2 bases short, with 16 bases between. From germline, CDR1 is SGHAT and CDR2 FQNNGV. This CDR3 region has 16 residues. DNA of the CDR3: TGTGCCAGCAGCTTAAGATCTGGGTACCCCACCTACGAGCAGTACTTC. Translated, it gives CASSLRSGYPTYEQYF. Filled out from reference TRBV11-2 and TRBJ2-7, the complete variable domain reads EAGVAQSPRYKIIEKRQSVAFWCNPISGHATLYWYQQILGQGPKLLIQFQNNGVVDDSQLPKDRFSAERLKGVDSTLKIQPAKLEDSAVYLCASSLRSGYPTYEQYFGPGTRLTVT.

This rearrangement joins TRBV6-2 or TRBV6-3 to TRBJ2-7; 12 nucleotides line up with TRBD2. This CDR3 contains 17 residues. The germline gives CDR1 MNHEY, CDR2 SVGEGT. The J segment lost 3 bases and the V segment lost 6 bases, leaving 12 bases of the junction unmatched. This CDR3 is CASSPGPTSGGLYEQYF. CDR3 coding DNA: TGTGCCAGCAGCCCGGGCCCGACTAGCGGGGGTCTCTACGAGCAGTACTTC.

V gene TRBV6-2 or TRBV6-3 combines with J gene TRBJ1-5; D is unclear. V gave up 4 bases and J gave up 0 bases, with 13 bases separating them. CDR3 length: 16 residues. Looked up from germline, CDR1 is MNHEY and CDR2 is SVGEGT. The CDR3 region has the DNA TGTGCCAGCAGTTCCCCGCGACGGACTAGCAATCAGCCCCAGCATTTT. Translating gives CASSSPRRTSNQPQHF.

The chain has TRBV6-1 and TRBJ2-1; D might be TRBD2 (11 bases). V lost 1 base and J lost 7, with 29 bases in between. The germline V gene has CDR1 MNHNS and CDR2 SASEGT. This CDR3 is built from 20 residues. The CDR3 spells CASSEDPRDRGVAGGNEQFF. The CDR3 nucleotides are TGTGCCAGCAGTGAAGATCCCCGGGACAGGGGAGTAGCGGGAGGGAATGAGCAGTTCTTC.

The chain has TRBV6-5 and TRBJ1-2; TRBD1 matches at 9 bases. Trimming removed 5 bases from V and 11 bases from J; junction bases left unmatched: 9. This CDR3 is 13 amino acids long. Germline values: CDR1 MNHEY, CDR2 SVGAGI. CDR3 region: CASSPGTGLGYTF. DNA for the CDR3: TGTGCCAGCAGTCCCGGGACAGGGTTGGGTTACACCTTC.

J is TRBJ2-1 and V is TRBV6-5; 9 nucleotides align to TRBD2. The germline V gene encodes CDR1 MNHEY and CDR2 SVGAGI. V shed 6 bases and J 0 bases; nucleotides not matched to a gene: 3. This CDR3 is built from 15 residues. For the CDR3, the DNA is TGTGCCAGCAGGGATAGCGGGAGCTCCTACAATGAGCAGTTCTTC. Its protein is CASRDSGSSYNEQFF.

The chain carries TRBV2 and TRBJ1-1; no definite D call. The CDR3 runs 12 residues. Germline V gives CDR1 SNHLY, CDR2 FYNNEI. Trimming took 4 bases from V and 6 from J, leaving 9 bases between them. Here the CDR3 DNA reads TGTGCCAGCAGTGTCTTGAGGTCTGAAGCTTTCTTT. Encoded protein: CASSVLRSEAFF.

The chain joins TRBV7-2 to TRBJ2-1, with 12 bases fitting TRBD2. The trim removed 4 bases at V and 0 bases at J, leaving 4 bases unmatched. CDR1 is SGHTA, CDR2 FQGNSA, per germline. CDR3 length equals 17 residues. The CDR3 loop is CASSSRTSGASYNEQFF. For the CDR3, the DNA is TGTGCCAGCAGCTCCCGGACTAGCGGGGCCTCCTACAATGAGCAGTTCTTC.

This clone showed up just a few times. The chain links TRBV23-1 to TRBJ1-5; D uncertain. TRBV23-1 is reported as an ORF; its role is uncertain. The CDR3 contains 12 residues. V was shortened by 9 bases and J by 3 bases, with 9 bases between the two germline ends. The CDR3: CARAAVNQPQHF. In DNA, the CDR3 is TGCGCCAGGGCGGCGGTCAATCAGCCCCAGCATTTT.

V is TRBV5-1 and J is TRBJ2-3; 7 bases agree with TRBD2. Trimming took 1 base from V and 8 from J; bases not matched to a gene: 10. In germline, CDR1 is SGHRS, CDR2 YFSETQ. This CDR3 has 15 residues. The CDR3 here is CASSLTGTKEGTQYF. CDR3 DNA: TGCGCCAGCAGCTTGACGGGGACTAAGGAAGGTACGCAGTATTTT.

The V gene is TRBV5-1, the J gene TRBJ1-2, with no clear D. V was trimmed by 7 bases and J by 7 bases, leaving 20 bases between them. This CDR3 has 14 amino acids. CDR1 SGHRS and CDR2 YFSETQ come from the germline V gene. The CDR3 reads CASGDPGTLLGYTF. The DNA of the CDR3 is TGCGCCAGCGGGGATCCGGGAACCCTTCTTGGCTACACCTTC. The variable domain in full, completed from reference TRBV5-1 and TRBJ1-2, reads KAGVTQTPRYLIKTRGQQVTLSCSPISGHRSVSWYQQTPGQGLQFLFEYFSETQRNKGNFPGRFSGRQFSNSRSEMNVSTLELGDSALYLCASGDPGTLLGYTFGSGTRLTVV.